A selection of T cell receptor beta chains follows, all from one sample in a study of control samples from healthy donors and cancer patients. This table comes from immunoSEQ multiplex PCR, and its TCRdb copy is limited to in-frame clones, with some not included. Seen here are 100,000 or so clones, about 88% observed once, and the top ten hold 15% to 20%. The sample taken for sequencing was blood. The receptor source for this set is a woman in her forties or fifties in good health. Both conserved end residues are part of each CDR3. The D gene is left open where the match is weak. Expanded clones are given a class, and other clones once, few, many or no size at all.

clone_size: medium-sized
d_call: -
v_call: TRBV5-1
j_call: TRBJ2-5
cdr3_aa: CASSFLQLEETQYF
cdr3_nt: TGCGCCAGCAGCTTCCTCCAGCTCGAGGAGACCCAGTACTTC

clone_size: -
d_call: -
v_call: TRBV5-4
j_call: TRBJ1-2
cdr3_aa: CASSLVDRNYGYTF
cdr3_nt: TGTGCCAGCAGCTTGGTCGACAGGAACTATGGCTACACCTTC

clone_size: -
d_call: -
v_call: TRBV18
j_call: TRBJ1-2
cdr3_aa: CASSPPPGAQRGGYTF
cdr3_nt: TGTGCCAGCTCACCACCCCCGGGGGCGCAACGTGGTGGCTACACCTTC

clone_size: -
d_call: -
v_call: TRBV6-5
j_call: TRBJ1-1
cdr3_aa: CASRFDAEAFF
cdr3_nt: TGTGCCAGCAGGTTCGATGCTGAAGCTTTCTTT

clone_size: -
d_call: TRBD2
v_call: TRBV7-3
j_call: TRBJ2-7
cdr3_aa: CASSPRAGGQNEQYF
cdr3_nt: TGTGCCAGCAGCCCCCGCGCGGGGGGCCAAAACGAGCAGTACTTC

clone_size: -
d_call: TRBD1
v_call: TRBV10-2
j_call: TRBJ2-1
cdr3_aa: CASRSGTGGDNEQFF
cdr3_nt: TGCGCCAGCAGGAGCGGGACAGGGGGTGACAATGAGCAGTTCTTC

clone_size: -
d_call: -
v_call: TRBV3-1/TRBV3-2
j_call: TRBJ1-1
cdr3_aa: CASSPRLPGQNTEAFF
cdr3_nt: TGTGCCAGCAGCCCTCGGCTTCCGGGACAGAACACTGAAGCTTTCTTT

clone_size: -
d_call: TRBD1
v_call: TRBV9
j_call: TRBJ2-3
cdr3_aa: CASSRDRFTDTQYF
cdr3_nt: TGTGCCAGCAGCCGGGACAGGTTCACAGATACGCAGTATTTT

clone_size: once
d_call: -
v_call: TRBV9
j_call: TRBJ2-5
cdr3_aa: CASSVEGVQETQYF
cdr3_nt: TGTGCCAGCAGCGTAGAGGGGGTCCAAGAGACCCAGTACTTC

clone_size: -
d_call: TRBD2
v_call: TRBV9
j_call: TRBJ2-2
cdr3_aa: CASSVDGLAVPGGELFF
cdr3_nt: TGTGCCAGCAGCGTAGATGGGCTAGCGGTACCTGGTGGGGAGCTGTTTTTT

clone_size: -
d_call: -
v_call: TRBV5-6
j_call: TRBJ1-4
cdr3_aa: CASSLVGRTNEKLFF
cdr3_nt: TGTGCCAGCAGCTTGGTGGGCCGTACTAATGAAAAACTGTTTTTT

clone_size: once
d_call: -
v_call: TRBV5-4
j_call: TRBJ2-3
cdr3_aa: CVNQEGAGFSTDTQYF
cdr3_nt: TGTGTCAACCAGGAGGGGGCGGGATTTAGCACAGATACGCAGTATTTT

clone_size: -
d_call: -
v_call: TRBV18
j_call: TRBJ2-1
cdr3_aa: CASSPVSVNNEQFF
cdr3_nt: TGTGCCAGCTCACCAGTTTCGGTAAACAATGAGCAGTTCTTC

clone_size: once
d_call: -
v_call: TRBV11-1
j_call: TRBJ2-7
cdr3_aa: CASSLVRGSYEQYF
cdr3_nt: TGTGCCAGCAGCTTAGTCAGGGGCTCCTACGAGCAGTACTTC

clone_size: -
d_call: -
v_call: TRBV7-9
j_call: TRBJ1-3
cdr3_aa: CASSSDDSRAIYF
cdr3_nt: TGTGCCAGCAGCTCCGACGACAGCCGAGCCATATATTTT

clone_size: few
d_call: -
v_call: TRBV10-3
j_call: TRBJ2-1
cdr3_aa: CAITGGGDEQFF
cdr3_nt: TGTGCCATCACCGGCGGCGGCGATGAGCAGTTCTTC

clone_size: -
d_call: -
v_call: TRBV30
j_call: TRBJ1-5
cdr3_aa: CAWSHKPGPSNQPQHF
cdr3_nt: TGTGCCTGGAGTCATAAACCGGGACCGAGCAATCAGCCCCAGCATTTT

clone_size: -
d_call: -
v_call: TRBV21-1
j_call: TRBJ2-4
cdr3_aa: CASSRGIGLAGGDRFF
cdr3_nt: TGTGCCAGCAGCAGAGGAATCGGACTAGCGGGAGGGGACAGGTTCTTC

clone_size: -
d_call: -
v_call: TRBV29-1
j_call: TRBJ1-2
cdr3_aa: CSAEAGGYTF
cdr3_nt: TGCAGCGCCGAGGCGGGGGGCTACACCTTC

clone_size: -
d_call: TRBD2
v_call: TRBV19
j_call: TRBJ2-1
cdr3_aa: CASSIRASGVDEQFF
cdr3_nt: TGTGCCAGTAGTATAAGGGCTAGCGGGGTGGATGAGCAGTTCTTC

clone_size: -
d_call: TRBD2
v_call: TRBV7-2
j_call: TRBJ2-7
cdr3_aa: CASSPGLAGVSRSYEQYF
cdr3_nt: TGTGCCAGCAGCCCGGGACTAGCGGGGGTTTCTCGCTCCTACGAGCAGTACTTC

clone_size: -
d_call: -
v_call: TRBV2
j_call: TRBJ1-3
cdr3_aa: CASRVNTLSGNTIYF
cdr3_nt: TGTGCCAGCAGGGTTAACACCCTCTCTGGAAACACCATATATTTT

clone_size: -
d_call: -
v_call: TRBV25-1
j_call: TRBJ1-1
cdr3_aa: CASSDWGKGNTEAFF
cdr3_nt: TGTGCCAGCAGTGATTGGGGAAAGGGTAACACTGAAGCTTTCTTT

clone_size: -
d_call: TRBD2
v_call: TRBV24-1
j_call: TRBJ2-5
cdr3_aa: CATSDWTGTTSRETQYF
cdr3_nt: TGTGCCACCAGTGATTGGACCGGGACTACCTCCCGGGAGACCCAGTACTTC

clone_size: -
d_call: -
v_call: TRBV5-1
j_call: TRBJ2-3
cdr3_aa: CASSLGDSTDTQYF
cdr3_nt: TGCGCCAGCAGCTTGGGGGACAGCACAGATACGCAGTATTTT

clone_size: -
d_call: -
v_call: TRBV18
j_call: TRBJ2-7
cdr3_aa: CASSPRTVSYEQYF
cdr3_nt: TGTGCCAGCTCACCAAGGACAGTCTCCTACGAGCAGTACTTC

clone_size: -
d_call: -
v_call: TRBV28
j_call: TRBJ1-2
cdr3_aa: CASSLAYRPYGYTF
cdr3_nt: TGTGCCAGCAGTTTAGCTTACAGGCCCTATGGCTACACCTTC

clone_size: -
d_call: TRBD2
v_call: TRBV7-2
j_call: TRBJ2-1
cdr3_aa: CASSSSGGTQSEQFF
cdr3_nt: TGTGCCAGCAGCTCAAGCGGGGGGACCCAGAGTGAGCAGTTCTTC

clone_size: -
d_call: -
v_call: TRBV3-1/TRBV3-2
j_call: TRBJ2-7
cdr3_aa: CASSQERGSPIYEQYF
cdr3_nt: TGTGCCAGCAGCCAAGAAAGGGGCAGCCCCATCTACGAGCAGTACTTC

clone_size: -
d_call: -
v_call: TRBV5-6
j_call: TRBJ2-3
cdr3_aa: CASSLVLGVTQYF
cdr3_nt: TGTGCCAGCAGCTTAGTACTGGGAGTTACGCAGTATTTT

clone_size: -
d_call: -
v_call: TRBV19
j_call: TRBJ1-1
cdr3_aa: CASSRGDEAFF
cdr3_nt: TGTGCCAGTAGCCGGGGGGATGAAGCTTTCTTT

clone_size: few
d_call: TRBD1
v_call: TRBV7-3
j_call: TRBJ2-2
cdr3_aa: CASSLTGQGATGELFF
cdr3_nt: TGTGCCAGCAGCTTAACGGGACAGGGCGCTACCGGGGAGCTGTTTTTT

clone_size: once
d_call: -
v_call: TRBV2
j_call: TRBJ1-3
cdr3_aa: CASSQGLLSGNTIYF
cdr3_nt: TGTGCCAGCAGTCAGGGACTGCTCTCTGGAAACACCATATATTTT

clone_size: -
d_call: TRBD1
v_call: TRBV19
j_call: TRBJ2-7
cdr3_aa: CASSPRGSWEQYF
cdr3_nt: TGTGCCAGTAGTCCCAGGGGGAGCTGGGAGCAGTACTTC

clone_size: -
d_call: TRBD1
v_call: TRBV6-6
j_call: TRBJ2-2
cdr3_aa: CASSRDRGMAGELFF
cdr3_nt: TGTGCCAGCAGCCGCGACAGGGGGATGGCCGGGGAGCTGTTTTTT

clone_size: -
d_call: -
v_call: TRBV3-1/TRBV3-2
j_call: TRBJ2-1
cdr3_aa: CASSQVIGYNEQFF
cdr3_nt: TGTGCCAGCAGCCAAGTCATCGGGTACAATGAGCAGTTCTTC

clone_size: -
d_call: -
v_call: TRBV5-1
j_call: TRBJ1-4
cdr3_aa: CASSFAGGMANEKLFF
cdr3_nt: TGCGCCAGCAGCTTTGCCGGGGGCATGGCTAATGAAAAACTGTTTTTT

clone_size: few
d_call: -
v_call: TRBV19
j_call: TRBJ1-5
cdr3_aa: CASSIGGSGTQPQHF
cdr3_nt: TGTGCCAGTAGTATCGGGGGGAGCGGCACTCAGCCCCAGCATTTT

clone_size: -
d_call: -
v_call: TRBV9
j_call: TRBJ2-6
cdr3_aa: CASSPVGGGASLKGGANVLTF
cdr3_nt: TGTGCCAGCAGCCCCGTAGGAGGGGGCGCATCCCTTAAGGGTGGGGCCAACGTCCTGACTTTC

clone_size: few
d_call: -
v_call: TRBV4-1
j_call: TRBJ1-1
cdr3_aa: CASSPRGAGTEAFF
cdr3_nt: TGCGCCAGCAGCCCCCGTGGGGCAGGAACTGAAGCTTTCTTT

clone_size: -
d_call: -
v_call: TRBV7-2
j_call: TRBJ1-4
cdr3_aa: CASSLAGPNEKLFF
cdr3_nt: TGTGCCAGCAGCTTAGCTGGGCCAAATGAAAAACTGTTTTTT

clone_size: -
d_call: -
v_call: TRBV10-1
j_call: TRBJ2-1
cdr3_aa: CASSNGARNEQFF
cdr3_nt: TGCGCCAGCTCTAACGGGGCCAGGAATGAGCAGTTCTTC

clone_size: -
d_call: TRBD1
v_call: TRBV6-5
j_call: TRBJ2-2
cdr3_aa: CASRRTGNTGELFF
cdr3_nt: TGTGCCAGCAGACGGACAGGGAACACCGGGGAGCTGTTTTTT

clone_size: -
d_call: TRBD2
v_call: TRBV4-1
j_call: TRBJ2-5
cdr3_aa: CASSHPAKGRGYGQYF
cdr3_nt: TGCGCCAGCAGCCACCCCGCGAAAGGGAGGGGTTATGGCCAGTACTTC

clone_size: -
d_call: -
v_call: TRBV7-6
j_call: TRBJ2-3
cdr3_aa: CASTQGNRGTDTQYF
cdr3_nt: TGTGCCAGCACCCAAGGCAACAGGGGCACAGATACGCAGTATTTT

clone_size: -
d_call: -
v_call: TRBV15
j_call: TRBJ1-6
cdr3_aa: CATSKGHLKLYNSPLHF
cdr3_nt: TGTGCCACCAGCAAAGGACACCTCAAGCTCTATAATTCACCCCTCCACTTT

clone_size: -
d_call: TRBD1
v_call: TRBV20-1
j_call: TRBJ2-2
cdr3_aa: CSASPGQGSTGELFF
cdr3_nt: TGCAGTGCTAGTCCGGGACAGGGTAGCACCGGGGAGCTGTTTTTT

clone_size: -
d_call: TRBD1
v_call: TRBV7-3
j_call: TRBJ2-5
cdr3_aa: CASSLKKIRDREETQYF
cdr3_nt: TGTGCCAGCAGCTTAAAAAAGATCCGGGACAGGGAAGAGACCCAGTACTTC

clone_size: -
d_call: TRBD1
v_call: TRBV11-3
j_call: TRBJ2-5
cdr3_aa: CASSDPGQAETQYF
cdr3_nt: TGTGCCAGCAGCGACCCGGGACAGGCAGAGACCCAGTACTTC

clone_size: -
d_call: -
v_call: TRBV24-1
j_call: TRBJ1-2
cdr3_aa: CATSDPWAPNYGYTF
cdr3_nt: TGTGCCACCAGTGACCCTTGGGCCCCTAACTATGGCTACACCTTC

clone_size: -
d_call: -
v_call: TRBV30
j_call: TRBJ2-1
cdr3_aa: CAWIGGTSYNEQFF
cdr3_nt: TGTGCCTGGATTGGGGGGACCTCCTACAATGAGCAGTTCTTC

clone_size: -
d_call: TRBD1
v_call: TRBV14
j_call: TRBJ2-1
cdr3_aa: CASSHGQGAFNEQFF
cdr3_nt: TGTGCCAGCAGCCACGGACAGGGGGCGTTCAATGAGCAGTTCTTC

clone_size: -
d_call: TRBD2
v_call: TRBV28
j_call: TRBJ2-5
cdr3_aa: CASRSGGLQETQYF
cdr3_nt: TGTGCCAGCAGGAGCGGGGGACTCCAAGAGACCCAGTACTTC

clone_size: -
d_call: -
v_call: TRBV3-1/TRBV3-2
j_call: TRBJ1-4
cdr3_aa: CASSQVGATNEKLFF
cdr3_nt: TGTGCCAGCAGCCAAGTCGGGGCAACTAATGAAAAACTGTTTTTT